Listed below are T cell receptor beta chains from one sample, sequenced in a study of cytomegalovirus exposure and HLA in healthy donors. Some clones are missing from TCRdb's copy, which holds only in-frame ones; the method was immunoSEQ multiplex PCR. The sample has some 180,000 clones; around 83% are singletons. Sequenced: PBMCs. All receptors come from a girl between 2 and 10 years old in good health and CMV-seropositive. CDR3s include the opening cysteine and the closing phenylalanine or tryptophan. Fields, in order: CDR3 DNA, CDR3 protein, D gene, clone size, J gene, V gene. The D gene is left open where the match is weak. Size is stated for part of the rows, as once, few or many counts, or as a class when the clone is expanded.

DNA: TGTGCCAGCAGCCGTTCGGGGGGGTCGGGGGAAGCTTTCTTT
CDR3: CASSRSGGSGEAFF
D: .
size: .
J: TRBJ1-1
V: TRBV5-4

DNA: TGCAGCGTTTCAGGGGTTTATATCGGCTACACCTTC
CDR3: CSVSGVYIGYTF
D: .
size: .
J: TRBJ1-2
V: TRBV29-1

DNA: TGTGCTAGCAGCCCCCGGGTCCAAGAGACCCAGTACTTC
CDR3: CASSPRVQETQYF
D: .
size: .
J: TRBJ2-5
V: TRBV7-7

DNA: TGTGCCTGGAGTTTGATGACAGGTCTAGGATATGGCTACACCTTC
CDR3: CAWSLMTGLGYGYTF
D: .
size: .
J: TRBJ1-2
V: TRBV30

DNA: TGTGCCAGCTCCAAGAAGGGACTCGGCACCGGGGAGCTGTTTTTT
CDR3: CASSKKGLGTGELFF
D: .
size: .
J: TRBJ2-2
V: TRBV6-5

DNA: TGTGCCAGCAGCGCTTCCCCGGGGGGTGGCTCCGAGCAGTACTTC
CDR3: CASSASPGGGSEQYF
D: TRBD2
size: .
J: TRBJ2-7
V: TRBV9

DNA: TGTGCCACCAGCGATACTCTAGAGCCTCAGCATTTT
CDR3: CATSDTLEPQHF
D: .
size: .
J: TRBJ1-5
V: TRBV15

DNA: TGCGCCAGCAGCTTGGATGGTACAGGAACCCACTTT
CDR3: CASSLDGTGTHF
D: .
size: .
J: TRBJ1-6
V: TRBV5-1

DNA: TGTGCCAGCAGCCCACGGACAGGGGGCGCCCCTAACACTGAAGCTTTCTTT
CDR3: CASSPRTGGAPNTEAFF
D: TRBD1
size: .
J: TRBJ1-1
V: TRBV5-4

DNA: TGTGCCTGGAGTATTCAGGGTTATGGCTACACCTTC
CDR3: CAWSIQGYGYTF
D: .
size: .
J: TRBJ1-2
V: TRBV30

DNA: TGCGCCAGCAGCCCGGGGGTAGTGTACGAGCAGTACTTC
CDR3: CASSPGVVYEQYF
D: .
size: .
J: TRBJ2-7
V: TRBV5-1

DNA: TGTGCCAGCAGCTCCTACCGGGACAGGGATGATGGCTACACCTTC
CDR3: CASSSYRDRDDGYTF
D: TRBD1
size: .
J: TRBJ1-2
V: TRBV11-2

DNA: TGTGCCAGCAGTTTAAAGGCCCACAGGGGAAGCACCGGGGAGCTGTTTTTT
CDR3: CASSLKAHRGSTGELFF
D: TRBD1
size: .
J: TRBJ2-2
V: TRBV27

DNA: TGTGCCAGCAGGGCGGCCCCCGGGACTAGCGGGAATTATCGGTTCTTC
CDR3: CASRAAPGTSGNYRFF
D: TRBD2
size: .
J: TRBJ2-1
V: TRBV2

DNA: TGTGCCTGGACATCAGGGGGCGGAAACACCATATATTTT
CDR3: CAWTSGGGNTIYF
D: TRBD1
size: .
J: TRBJ1-3
V: TRBV30

DNA: TGTGCCAGCAGCCCCAGGGGGAACACTGAAGCTTTCTTT
CDR3: CASSPRGNTEAFF
D: .
size: .
J: TRBJ1-1
V: TRBV11-3

DNA: TGTGCCAGCAGATCAAGCGGGAGTGAGACCCAGTACTTC
CDR3: CASRSSGSETQYF
D: TRBD2
size: .
J: TRBJ2-5
V: TRBV28

DNA: TGCAGCGGTATGACAGGGCTGTCTAATGAAAAACTGTTTTTT
CDR3: CSGMTGLSNEKLFF
D: TRBD1
size: .
J: TRBJ1-4
V: TRBV29-1

DNA: TGTGCCAGCTCACCATCCCAGGGGGTTCCAATCTCTGGGGCCAACGTCCTGACTTTC
CDR3: CASSPSQGVPISGANVLTF
D: TRBD1
size: .
J: TRBJ2-6
V: TRBV18

DNA: TGTGCCAGCAGCCCAAGGGACAGGGTGACAGCTGAAGCTTTCTTT
CDR3: CASSPRDRVTAEAFF
D: TRBD1
size: .
J: TRBJ1-1
V: TRBV7-9

DNA: TGTGCCAGTAGTATTACTATTAGCACAGATACGCAGTATTTT
CDR3: CASSITISTDTQYF
D: .
size: .
J: TRBJ2-3
V: TRBV19

DNA: TGTGCCAGCAGGTCCTCAGGGCTAAGGTATGGCTACACCTTC
CDR3: CASRSSGLRYGYTF
D: .
size: .
J: TRBJ1-2
V: TRBV5-6

DNA: TGTGCCTGGAGTGATCCTGATTCACCCCTCCACTTT
CDR3: CAWSDPDSPLHF
D: .
size: .
J: TRBJ1-6
V: TRBV30

DNA: TGTGCCAGCAGTGCAACCAGGGGATTGACTGAAGCTTTCTTT
CDR3: CASSATRGLTEAFF
D: .
size: .
J: TRBJ1-1
V: TRBV2

DNA: TGTGCCAGTAGTACCTCCGGACAGGGGATCTATGGCTACACCTTC
CDR3: CASSTSGQGIYGYTF
D: TRBD1
size: .
J: TRBJ1-2
V: TRBV19

DNA: TGCGCCAGCAGCTTACCAGGGGGCACTGAAGCTTTCTTT
CDR3: CASSLPGGTEAFF
D: TRBD1
size: .
J: TRBJ1-1
V: TRBV5-1

DNA: TGTGCCAGCAGTGAAAGTACGAGGGAGCAGTTCTTC
CDR3: CASSESTREQFF
D: .
size: few
J: TRBJ2-1
V: TRBV2

DNA: TGTGCCAGCAGCTTCCCCCTGACAGGACCTTCCTACAATGAGCAGTTCTTC
CDR3: CASSFPLTGPSYNEQFF
D: .
size: .
J: TRBJ2-1
V: TRBV7-9

DNA: TGTGCCAGCTCAAGAGTCGGGGAGAATCAGCCCCAGCATTTT
CDR3: CASSRVGENQPQHF
D: .
size: .
J: TRBJ1-5
V: TRBV27

DNA: TGTGCCTGGAGTGGAGTAGCGGTAAATGAGCAGTTCTTC
CDR3: CAWSGVAVNEQFF
D: .
size: once
J: TRBJ2-1
V: TRBV30

DNA: TGTGCCAGCAGTCCCGACTATAGGAGTAGCCGCTACGAGCAGTACTTC
CDR3: CASSPDYRSSRYEQYF
D: .
size: .
J: TRBJ2-7
V: TRBV27